The source of this TCR beta chain is a study of PD-L1 blockade in urothelial cancer. Study information: Of prior chemotherapy regimens, patients had received between 0 and 3.

The CDR3 contains 14 residues. Germline assignment: CDR1 ENHRY and CDR2 SYGVKD. V lost 2 bases and J 6 bases, leaving 13 bases between the germline ends. The assay was immunoSEQ multiplex PCR, and TCRdb's table has in-frame clones only and misses some. The sample includes nearly 45,000 clones, approximately 78% seen only once; the top ten take roughly 13%. This clone showed up just once. As for time point: peripheral blood 6 weeks after treatment start. The sample here was PBMCs, taken around atezolizumab (anti-PD-L1) treatment. This chain links TRBV10-3 with TRBJ1-2, with D possibly being TRBD1 (6 bases). This clonotype was obtained from a man between 60 and 70 years old with urothelial cancer. The CDR3 loop is CAISEIVQGDGYTF. CDR3 bases: TGTGCCATCAGTGAGATCGTACAGGGTGATGGCTACACCTTC.